This entry lists 18 T cell receptor beta chains sequenced from one sample in a study of cytomegalovirus exposure and HLA in healthy donors. The PCR used 60 Vbeta and 13 Jbeta primers. Some clones are missing from TCRdb's copy, which holds only in-frame ones; the method was immunoSEQ multiplex PCR. Of 110,000 to 150,000 clones in the sample, 9.7% were seen once. Input material: PBMCs. Source of these receptors: a man aged 50-60 years in good health and CMV-seronegative.

This clone was observed a few times. V usage is TRBV6-1 and J usage is TRBJ2-7, with D possibly matching TRBD1 (6 bases). Trimming took 7 bases from V and 0 from J, leaving 13 bases between them. Germline V gene sequence: CDR1 MNHNS, CDR2 SASEGT. This CDR3 contains 14 residues. The CDR3 protein is CASTQGQPSYEQYF. CDR3 nucleotides: TGTGCCAGCACACAGGGTCAGCCCTCCTACGAGCAGTACTTC.

A word on this clone: The germline gene is not matched at one end of the junction; a read error may be the cause. Other DNA sequences in the same sample also yield this CDR3. The V call is TRBV27, the J call TRBJ1-5; TRBD1 might be the D (5 bases). The CDR3 has 12 residues. Germline V lookup: CDR1 MNHEY, CDR2 SMNVEV (reference sequence). CDR3 coding DNA: TGTGCCAGCAGTCCCAGGGATCAGCCCCAGCACTTT. Its translation is CASSPRDQPQHF.

This clone was seen more than once but under ten times. The J gene is TRBJ2-1, the V gene TRBV9; 12 bases align to TRBD1. The CDR3 loop spans 18 amino acids. Germline V lookup: CDR1 SGDLS, CDR2 YYNGEE. J was trimmed by 8 bases and V by 4 bases; bases with no gene match: 16. The CDR3 DNA is TGTGCCAGCAGCCCCCGTAGGGGGGACAGGGGGCGTTGGGATGAGCAGTTCTTC. Its translation: CASSPRRGDRGRWDEQFF.

This clone was seen a few times. The chain employs TRBV28 and TRBJ1-1; D is undetermined. Germline V gene sequence: CDR1 MDHEN, CDR2 SYDVKM. This CDR3 has 15 residues. V lost 3 bases, J lost 5 bases, and 16 bases lay in between. Written as DNA, the CDR3 is TGTGCCAGCAGTTTTATCGGCGGAGGAGTAACTGAAGCTTTCTTT. Its protein is CASSFIGGGVTEAFF.

This clone was seen a few times. V usage is TRBV19 and J usage is TRBJ1-2; TRBD1 might be the D (5 bases). Trimming left V 6 bases short and J 3 bases short, with 14 bases between. In germline, CDR1 is LNHDA, CDR2 SQIVND (reference sequence). The length of the CDR3 is 14 residues. The CDR3 loop is CASSPRAQDYGYTF. The CDR3 DNA is TGTGCCAGTAGCCCCAGGGCGCAGGACTATGGCTACACCTTC.

With respect to this clone: Other DNA sequences in this sample translate to the same CDR3. This chain links TRBV29-1 with TRBJ1-2, with D hard to call. V shed 6 bases and J shed 0 bases, with 8 bases lying between them. Per the germline V gene, CDR1 is SQVTM and CDR2 is ANQGSEA. There are 12 residues in the CDR3. CDR3: CSVGGANYGYTF. The CDR3 nucleotides are TGCAGCGTAGGCGGGGCTAACTATGGCTACACCTTC.

The sample holds a few counts of this clone. The chain has TRBV5-1 and TRBJ1-1; perhaps TRBD1 as D (6 bases). Germline V lookup: CDR1 SGHRS, CDR2 YFSETQ. The CDR3 is made up of 14 amino acids. The V end lost 4 bases, the J end lost 2 bases, and 12 bases lay between the germline ends. Here the CDR3 DNA reads TGCGCCAGCAGCCAGGACAGCTTAAACACTGAAGCTTTCTTT. It is translated as CASSQDSLNTEAFF.

J is TRBJ2-5 and V is TRBV4-2; TRBD2 matches 8 bases. This CDR3 has 18 amino acids. Germline V gene lookup returns CDR1 LGHNA and CDR2 YNFKEQ. V lost 1 base, J lost 4 bases, and 14 bases stayed unmatched. CDR3 bases: TGTGCCAGCAGCCAAGTCGGGGGATCGGGAGGGGTTGCAGAGACCCAGTACTTC. Its translation is CASSQVGGSGGVAETQYF.

V and J are TRBV5-1 and TRBJ2-7, with 7 bases lining up with TRBD1. The V gene's germline CDR1 is SGHRS and CDR2 YFSETQ. This CDR3 has 15 amino acids. The V gene end was trimmed by 3 bases and the J gene end by 5 bases; junction bases not matched to a gene: 11. CDR3 bases: TGCGCCAGCAGCTATATGACAGGGTCTAGTGACGAGCAGTACTTC. The encoded protein is CASSYMTGSSDEQYF.

This chain connects TRBV11-2 to TRBJ1-2; 10 bases map to TRBD1. The J segment lost 2 bases and the V segment lost 4 bases, leaving 4 bases of the junction unmatched. The germline gives CDR1 SGHAT, CDR2 FQNNGV. The CDR3 consists of 15 residues. CDR3 in amino acids: CASSSPGQGNYGYTF. CDR3 DNA: TGTGCCAGCAGCTCCCCGGGACAGGGGAACTATGGCTACACCTTC.

The chain has TRBV19 and TRBJ1-2, with D unresolved. The V gene's germline CDR1 is LNHDA and CDR2 SQIVND (reference sequence). The CDR3 totals 13 residues. The ends were cut back, 5 bases at V and 2 bases at J, with 9 bases in the middle. The CDR3 nucleotides read TGTGCCAGTAGTCGGCAGCGGAACTATGGCTACACCTTC. Its protein product is CASSRQRNYGYTF.

This clone was counted between two and nine times. The chain couples TRBV6-1 to TRBJ2-7; D may be TRBD2 (5 bases). CDR1 and CDR2 from the germline V gene are MNHNS and SASEGT. The length of the CDR3 is 14 residues. With 4 bases removed from V and 5 bases from J, the gap between germline ends came to 15 bases. DNA of the CDR3: TGTGCCAGCAGTGGAGGGATCCTAAGCCACGAGCAGTACTTC. This sequence encodes CASSGGILSHEQYF.

The gene calls are TRBV5-1 and TRBJ2-5, with TRBD2 identical over 9 bases. CDR3 length: 14 amino acids. In germline, CDR1 is SGHRS, CDR2 YFSETQ. V lost 3 bases and J lost 2; bases outside the gene matches: 2. In DNA, the CDR3 is TGCGCCAGCAGCTCGAGCGGGAGGCAAGAGACCCAGTACTTC. This translates into CASSSSGRQETQYF.

The chain is built from TRBV27 and TRBJ1-4; D uncertain. V lost 4 bases to trimming and J lost 3 bases, with 12 bases between them. There are 15 residues in the CDR3. Germline V gene sequence: CDR1 MNHEY, CDR2 SMNVEV (reference sequence). Here the CDR3 reads CASSSPSSPNEKLFF. The CDR3 DNA follows: TGTGCCAGCAGTTCGCCTAGCTCCCCTAATGAAAAACTGTTTTTT.

The V call is TRBV6-5, the J call TRBJ2-7, with D perhaps TRBD1 (5 bases). The CDR3 contains 15 residues. The germline V gene has CDR1 MNHEY and CDR2 SVGAGI. The germline V and J ends were trimmed by 6 bases and 3 bases, with 18 bases remaining between them. The DNA for the CDR3 is TGTGCCAGCAGCCCCTTCAGGACATACAACTACGAGCAGTACTTC. Translation gives CASSPFRTYNYEQYF.

The chain employs TRBV27 and TRBJ2-7, with 12 bases that match TRBD2. The CDR3 contains 13 residues. The germline CDR1 and CDR2 sequences are MNHEY and SMNVEV (reference sequence). The junction had 0 bases not matched to a gene; V was cut back by 3 bases and J by 6 bases. The CDR3 loop reads CASSLTSGSEQYF. CDR3 bases: TGTGCCAGCAGTTTGACTAGCGGGAGCGAGCAGTACTTC.

This clone was picked up a small number of times. V usage is TRBV9 and J usage is TRBJ2-2; D call uncertain. V was clipped by 0 bases and J by 8 bases, with 5 bases between them. In germline, CDR1 is SGDLS, CDR2 YYNGEE. The CDR3 covers 12 residues. The CDR3 sequence: CASSVVSGELFF. The CDR3, as DNA: TGTGCCAGCAGCGTAGTATCGGGGGAGCTGTTTTTT.

The chain links TRBV7-2 to TRBJ1-1; no clear D. Trimming removed 3 bases from V and 5 bases from J, with 13 bases in between. CDR1 and CDR2 (germline): SGHTA, FQGNSA. The CDR3 is 14 amino acids. The CDR3 DNA reads TGTGCCAGCAGCTTCCCCCGCCCGGGGACTGAAGCTTTCTTT. The encoded protein is CASSFPRPGTEAFF.